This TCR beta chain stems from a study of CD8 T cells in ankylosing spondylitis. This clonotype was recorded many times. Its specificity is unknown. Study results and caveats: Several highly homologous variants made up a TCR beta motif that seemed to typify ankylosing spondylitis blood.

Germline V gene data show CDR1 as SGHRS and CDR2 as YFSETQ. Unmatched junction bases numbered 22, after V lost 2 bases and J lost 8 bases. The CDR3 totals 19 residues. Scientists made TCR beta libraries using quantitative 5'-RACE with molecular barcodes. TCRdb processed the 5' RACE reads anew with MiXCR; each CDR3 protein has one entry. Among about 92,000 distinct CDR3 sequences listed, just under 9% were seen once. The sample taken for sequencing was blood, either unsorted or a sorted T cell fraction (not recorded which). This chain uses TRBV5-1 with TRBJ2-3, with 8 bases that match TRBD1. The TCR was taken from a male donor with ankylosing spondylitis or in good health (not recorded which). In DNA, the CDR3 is TGCGCCAGCAGCTTTCGACCGCGGCACGAACAGGGGGTCCGGAGTACGCAGTATTTT. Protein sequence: CASSFRPRHEQGVRSTQYF.